These T cell receptor beta chains were read from a single sample in a study of blood T cell repertoires in COVID-19. Assay used: immunoSEQ multiplex PCR; TCRdb lists only in-frame clones, some missing. The repertoire holds roughly 130,000 clones, with about 87% as singletons. The specimen was peripheral blood. The receptors stem from a human donor with COVID-19, enrolled during active disease. The donor label of this sample is uncertain. CDR3s include the opening cysteine and the closing phenylalanine or tryptophan. D genes are given only for firm matches. Rows give clone size only sometimes, using once, few, many, or a class for an expanded clone.

cdr3_aa,cdr3_nt,v_call,d_call,clone_size,cdr3_length,j_call
CASSPGLLDEQYF,TGTGCCAGCAGTCCAGGATTACTAGACGAGCAGTACTTC,TRBV6-5,-,once,13,TRBJ2-7
CASTRRREETQYF,TGTGCCAGTACTAGGCGTCGTGAGGAGACCCAGTACTTC,TRBV2,-,few,13,TRBJ2-5
CASSPGQGNEKLFF,TGTGCCAGCTCACCCGGACAGGGCAATGAAAAACTGTTTTTT,TRBV18,TRBD1,-,14,TRBJ1-4
CAWSPGAYQPQHF,TGTGCCTGGAGTCCAGGGGCGTATCAGCCCCAGCATTTT,TRBV30,-,-,13,TRBJ1-5
CASSHGTTYEQYF,TGTGCCAGCAGTCATGGGACAACTTACGAGCAGTACTTC,TRBV28,-,-,13,TRBJ2-7
CASSLAGVETQYF,TGTGCCAGCAGCTTGGCGGGGGTTGAGACCCAGTACTTC,TRBV5-6,-,-,13,TRBJ2-5
CASSLDSGGLTQETQYF,TGTGCCAGCAGCTTAGATTCAGGGGGCCTCACTCAGGAGACCCAGTACTTC,TRBV11-3,TRBD1,-,17,TRBJ2-5
CASSLVAPEGYTF,TGCGCCAGCAGCTTGGTGGCCCCGGAGGGCTACACCTTC,TRBV5-1,-,-,13,TRBJ1-2
CASSESPGSGELFF,TGTGCCAGCAGTGAATCGCCAGGGTCCGGGGAGCTGTTTTTT,TRBV6-1,-,once,14,TRBJ2-2
CASSPRRRTGGQETQYF,TGTGCCAGCAGCCCCCGTAGGAGGACAGGGGGACAAGAGACCCAGTACTTC,TRBV9,TRBD1,-,17,TRBJ2-5
CSVDSEPTDTQYF,TGCAGCGTTGACTCCGAGCCCACAGATACGCAGTATTTT,TRBV29-1,-,-,13,TRBJ2-3
CASSPTGGAVEKLFF,TGTGCCAGCAGCCCCACAGGGGGCGCGGTTGAAAAACTGTTTTTT,TRBV25-1,TRBD1,-,15,TRBJ1-4
CASSYAGLPWEFF,TGTGCCAGCAGTTACGCCGGACTACCCTGGGAGTTCTTC,TRBV6-2/TRBV6-3,-,-,13,TRBJ2-1
CASSLGRGDYGYTF,TGTGCCAGCAGTTTAGGCAGGGGAGACTATGGCTACACCTTC,TRBV28,-,-,14,TRBJ1-2
CASSLRGRGLTDTQYF,TGTGCCAGCAGCTTGAGGGGAAGGGGACTCACAGATACGCAGTATTTT,TRBV5-7,-,-,16,TRBJ2-3
CASSLLAGNQETQYF,TGTGCCAGCAGCTTGTTAGCGGGCAACCAAGAGACCCAGTACTTC,TRBV5-6,TRBD2,-,15,TRBJ2-5
CAISGVFGRGSTGELFF,TGTGCCATCAGTGGGGTTTTCGGCAGGGGTAGCACCGGGGAGCTGTTTTTT,TRBV10-3,-,-,17,TRBJ2-2
CASSPLWGRFCEQYF,TGTGCCAGCAGCCCACTGTGGGGGCGCTTTTGCGAGCAGTACTTC,TRBV11-2,-,-,15,TRBJ2-7
CATSRDFGERGLGETQYF,TGTGCCACCAGCAGAGATTTTGGAGAGCGGGGCCTAGGAGAGACCCAGTACTTC,TRBV15,TRBD2,-,18,TRBJ2-5
CASSESIAAYNEQFF,TGCGCCAGCAGTGAGTCAATAGCGGCCTACAATGAGCAGTTCTTC,TRBV10-1,-,-,15,TRBJ2-1